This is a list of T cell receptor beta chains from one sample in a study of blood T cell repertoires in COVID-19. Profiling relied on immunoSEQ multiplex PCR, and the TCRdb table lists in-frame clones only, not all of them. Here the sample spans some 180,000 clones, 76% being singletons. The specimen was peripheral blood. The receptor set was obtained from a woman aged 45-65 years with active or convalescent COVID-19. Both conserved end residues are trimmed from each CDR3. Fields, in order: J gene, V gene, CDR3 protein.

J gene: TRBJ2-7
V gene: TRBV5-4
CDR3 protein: ASSPGQGNYEQY

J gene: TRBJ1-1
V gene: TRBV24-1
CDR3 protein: ATSSGTEAF

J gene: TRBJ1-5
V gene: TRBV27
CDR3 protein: ASSFVDGQPQH

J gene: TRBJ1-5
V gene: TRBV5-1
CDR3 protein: ASSSTGDSNQPQH

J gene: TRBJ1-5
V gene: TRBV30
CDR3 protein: AWSVPTGGHQPQH

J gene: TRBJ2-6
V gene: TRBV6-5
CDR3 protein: ASSYQGSGANVLT

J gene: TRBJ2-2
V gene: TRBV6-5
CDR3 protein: ASSRTGYSGELF

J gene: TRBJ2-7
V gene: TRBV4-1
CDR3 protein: ASSQSLTGSYEQY

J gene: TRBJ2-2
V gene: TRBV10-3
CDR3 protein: AISVVLGTGANTGELF

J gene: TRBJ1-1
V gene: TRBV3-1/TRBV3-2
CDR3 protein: ASSQFLTGHTEAF

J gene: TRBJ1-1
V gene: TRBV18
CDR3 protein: ASSPRTGTNTEAF

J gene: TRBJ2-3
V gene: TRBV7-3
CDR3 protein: ASSSGTSGVTDTQY

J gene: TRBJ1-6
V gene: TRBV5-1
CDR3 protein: ASSSGQDRSPLH

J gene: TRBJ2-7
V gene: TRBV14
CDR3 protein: ASSRGLAGGPEQY

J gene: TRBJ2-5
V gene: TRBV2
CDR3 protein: ASKDQRQETQY

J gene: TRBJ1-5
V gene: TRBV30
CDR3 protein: AWADRGGQPQH

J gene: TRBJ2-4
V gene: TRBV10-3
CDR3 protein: AISDPNRGGKNIQY

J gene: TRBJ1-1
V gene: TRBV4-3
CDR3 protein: ASSFDRDTEAF

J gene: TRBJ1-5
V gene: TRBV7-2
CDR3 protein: ASSLGANSNQPQH

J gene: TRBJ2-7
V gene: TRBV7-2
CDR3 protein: ASSPHGAGLSTEQY

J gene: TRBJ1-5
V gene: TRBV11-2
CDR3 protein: ASSLGAGVGNQPQH

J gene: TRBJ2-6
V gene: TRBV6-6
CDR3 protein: ASSSGTPSGANVLT

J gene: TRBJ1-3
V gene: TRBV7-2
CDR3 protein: ASSLAPGVYTIY

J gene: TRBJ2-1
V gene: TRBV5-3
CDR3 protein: ARSLALSGDKSSYNEQF

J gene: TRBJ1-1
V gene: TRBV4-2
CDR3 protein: ASSQVDTLNTEAF

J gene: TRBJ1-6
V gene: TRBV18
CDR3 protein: ASSRIVQDDSPLH

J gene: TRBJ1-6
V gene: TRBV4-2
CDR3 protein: ASSQDREGSSPLH

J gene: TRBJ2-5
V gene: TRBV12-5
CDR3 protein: ASGGAQETQY

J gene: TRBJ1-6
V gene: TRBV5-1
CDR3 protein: ASSLDRGANSPLH

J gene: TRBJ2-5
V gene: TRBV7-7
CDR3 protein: ASSLARGPQETQY

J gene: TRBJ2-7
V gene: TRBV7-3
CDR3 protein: ASSLHPTGTAYEQY

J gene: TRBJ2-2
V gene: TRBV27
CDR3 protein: ASSFQTGNTGELF

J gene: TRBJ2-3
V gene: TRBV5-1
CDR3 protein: ASSLRRTDTQY

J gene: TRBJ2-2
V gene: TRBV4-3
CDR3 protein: ASSQNQGNTGELF

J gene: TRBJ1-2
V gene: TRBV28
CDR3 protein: ASSSDRAYGYT

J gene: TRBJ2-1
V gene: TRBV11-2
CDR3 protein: ASSVGEHGGYNEQF

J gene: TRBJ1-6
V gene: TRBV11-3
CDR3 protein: ASSLVGIGGDNSPLH

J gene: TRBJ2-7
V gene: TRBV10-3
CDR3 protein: AISTPGQGKEQY

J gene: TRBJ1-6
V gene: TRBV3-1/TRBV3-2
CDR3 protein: ASSRGTVSPLH

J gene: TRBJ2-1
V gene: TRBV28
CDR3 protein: ASSSPPRNEQF

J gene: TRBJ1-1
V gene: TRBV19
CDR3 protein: ASTEVRGKGTEAF

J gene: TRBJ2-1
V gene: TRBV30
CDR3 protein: AWSVPGGRAGYEQF

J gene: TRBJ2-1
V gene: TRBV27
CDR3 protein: ASSLERGDAQF

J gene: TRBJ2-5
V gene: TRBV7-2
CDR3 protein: ASSSQGAGGETQY

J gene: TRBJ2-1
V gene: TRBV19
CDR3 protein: ASRGTSGHSYNEQF

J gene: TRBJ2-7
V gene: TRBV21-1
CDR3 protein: ASSNSMASGTYEQY

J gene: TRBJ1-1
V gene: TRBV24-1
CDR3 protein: ATAPLGGRSTEAF

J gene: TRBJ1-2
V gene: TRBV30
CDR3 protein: AWSVGTGYGYT

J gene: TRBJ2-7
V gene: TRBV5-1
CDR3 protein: ASSLGNRGTYEQY

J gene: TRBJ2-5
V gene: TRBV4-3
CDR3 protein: ASSPSSAGGGETQY

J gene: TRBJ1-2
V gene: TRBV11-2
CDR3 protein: ASSLSRSNYGYT

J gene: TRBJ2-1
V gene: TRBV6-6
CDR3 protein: ASIGFSGNNEQF

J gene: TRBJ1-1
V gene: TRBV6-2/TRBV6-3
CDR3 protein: ASSSWASRNTEAF

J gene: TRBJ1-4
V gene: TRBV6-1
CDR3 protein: ASSDREGEKLF

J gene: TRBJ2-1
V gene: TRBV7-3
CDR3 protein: ASSTDGGAGEQF

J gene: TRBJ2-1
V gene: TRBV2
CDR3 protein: ASRLLAGVYNEQF

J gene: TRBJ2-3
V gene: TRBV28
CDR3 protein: ASSPRTSGRDTQY

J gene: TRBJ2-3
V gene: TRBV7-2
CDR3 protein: ASSFRGFSTDTQY

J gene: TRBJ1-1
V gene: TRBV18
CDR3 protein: ASVQSRQAINTEAF